The sample holds a few counts of the clone carrying this T cell receptor (beta chain). Its antigen is as yet unknown. CDR1 is DFQATT, CDR2 SNEGSKA, per germline (reference sequence). CDR3 length: 16 residues. The ends were cut back, 3 bases at V and 1 base at J, with 16 bases in the middle. This entry belongs to a study of T cells after yellow fever vaccination. Whole-study results and caveats: It was the secondary response that reached its peak faster, day 5 versus 15, but it was weaker. Among all clonotypes, a small share was observed in both CD4 and CD8 compartments. Subsequent to the booster, the majority of primary-vaccination clones reappeared (96% CD4, more than 70% CD8).

A universal primer site and UMIs were added as TCR cDNA was made by 5'RACE template switching. TCRdb analysed the 5' RACE reads with MiXCR anew, one entry per CDR3 protein. The top ten clones hold 14% of a sample with 500,000 to 700,000 distinct CDR3 sequences, 19% of them seen once. V gene TRBV20-1 combines with J gene TRBJ2-1, with D possibly matching TRBD2 (6 bases). Here the sequenced sample was PBMCs, taken 15 days after the yellow fever booster vaccination. The TCR was taken from a man between 25 and 39 years old who received the YFV17D yellow fever vaccine. For the CDR3, the DNA is TGCAGTGCTAGGGATGCCCGGCGGGGTTCCTACAATGAGCAGTTCTTC. It specifies CSARDARRGSYNEQFF.